The entry below describes one TCR beta chain. Its antigen is still unknown. This record belongs to a study of T cell responses to AZD1222 COVID-19 vaccine. Overall study results and limits: Spike-wide coverage was observed for vaccine-associated CD4 TCRs, with dominant responses at 160-218 and 743-854. Reports indicate that nearly half of spike-specific TCRs are directed at unmutated variant regions. Clonal diversity was possibly underestimated; the donors were predominantly white British and more often female.

Clones were sequenced by immunoSEQ multiplex PCR, and TCRdb holds only the in-frame ones, with some missing. The table includes approximately 150,000 clones, about 90% detected once. The receptor was derived from an adult in good health. The sequencing here drew on peripheral blood, taken on day 0 of AZD1222 vaccination.

Written as DNA, the CDR3 is TGTGCCAGCAGTTTAACTAGCGGGAGCGAGCAGTACTTC. Its protein is CASSLTSGSEQYF. The chain employs TRBV27 and TRBJ2-7; TRBD2 aligns across 11 bases. The germline V gene has CDR1 MNHEY and CDR2 SMNVEV (reference sequence). V lost 2 bases, J lost 6 bases, and 0 bases stayed unmatched. CDR3 size: 13 residues.